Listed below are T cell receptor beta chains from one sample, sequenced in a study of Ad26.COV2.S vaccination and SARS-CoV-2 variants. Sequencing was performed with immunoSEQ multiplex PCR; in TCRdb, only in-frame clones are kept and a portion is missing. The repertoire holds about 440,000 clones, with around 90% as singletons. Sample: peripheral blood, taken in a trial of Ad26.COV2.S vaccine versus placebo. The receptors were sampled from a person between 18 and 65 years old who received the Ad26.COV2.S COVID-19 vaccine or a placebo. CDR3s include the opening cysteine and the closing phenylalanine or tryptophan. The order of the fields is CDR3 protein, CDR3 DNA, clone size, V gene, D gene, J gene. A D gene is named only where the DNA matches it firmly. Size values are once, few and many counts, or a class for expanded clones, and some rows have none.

CASSYRGPYNSPLHF | TGTGCCAGCAGTTATAGGGGACCCTATAATTCACCCCTCCACTTT | . | TRBV6-6 | . | TRBJ1-6
CASSITRVNEQFF | TGTGCCAGTAGTATTACCAGGGTCAATGAGCAGTTCTTC | . | TRBV19 | . | TRBJ2-1
CASSYAAGSRDTQYF | TGTGCCAGCAGTTACGCGGCGGGCTCGCGGGATACGCAGTATTTT | . | TRBV6-2/TRBV6-3 | . | TRBJ2-3
CASSLTPQRSYNSPLHF | TGTGCCAGCAGTTTGACACCCCAACGCTCCTATAATTCACCCCTCCACTTT | . | TRBV27 | . | TRBJ1-6
CASSQDFGLADNRNIQYF | TGTGCCAGCAGCCAAGATTTTGGACTAGCGGACAACCGAAACATTCAGTACTTC | once | TRBV4-2 | TRBD2 | TRBJ2-4
CASSQGRREQYF | TGTGCCAGCAGCCAAGGCCGTCGCGAGCAGTACTTC | once | TRBV3-1/TRBV3-2 | . | TRBJ2-7
CASSQERGEQFF | TGTGCCAGCAGCCAAGAGAGGGGTGAGCAGTTCTTC | . | TRBV4-2 | . | TRBJ2-1
CASGLVLGQGPDTQYF | TGTGCTAGTGGTTTGGTACTGGGACAGGGGCCAGATACGCAGTATTTT | . | TRBV12-5 | TRBD1 | TRBJ2-3
CASSLSTGVSYEQYF | TGCGCCAGCAGCTTGTCCACGGGGGTCTCCTACGAGCAGTACTTC | . | TRBV5-1 | . | TRBJ2-7
CASSYETSYEQYF | TGTGCCAGCAGTTACGAAACATCCTACGAGCAGTACTTC | . | TRBV6-6 | . | TRBJ2-7
CASGSDRLQIYEQFF | TGTGCTAGTGGTTCTGACAGGCTCCAGATCTATGAGCAGTTCTTC | . | TRBV12-5 | . | TRBJ2-1
CASSEGLGGVDTQYF | TGTGCCAGCAGTGAAGGACTAGGGGGGGTAGATACGCAGTATTTT | . | TRBV2 | . | TRBJ2-3
CASSKGLAGAQTRIQETQYF | TGTGCCAGCAGCAAAGGACTAGCGGGAGCACAAACCCGTATCCAAGAGACCCAGTACTTC | . | TRBV21-1 | . | TRBJ2-5
CATSSRDSNYGYTF | TGTGCCACCAGCAGCCGGGACAGCAACTATGGCTACACCTTC | . | TRBV15 | TRBD1 | TRBJ1-2
CASSLGLAGDTGELFF | TGTGCCAGCAGCTTAGGACTAGCGGGAGACACCGGGGAGCTGTTTTTT | once | TRBV7-9 | TRBD2 | TRBJ2-2
CASSLVGAGNTIYF | TGTGCCAGCAGCTTGGTTGGGGCTGGAAACACCATATATTTT | few | TRBV5-6 | . | TRBJ1-3
CASSGVLLKPGEYNEQFF | TGTGCCAGCAGCGGGGTACTCCTAAAGCCGGGAGAGTACAATGAGCAGTTCTTC | . | TRBV7-9 | . | TRBJ2-1
CASSQESHMNTEAFF | TGTGCCAGCAGCCAAGAATCCCACATGAACACTGAAGCTTTCTTT | . | TRBV3-1/TRBV3-2 | . | TRBJ1-1